This T cell receptor beta chain is drawn from a study of T cell changes during pregnancy in multiple sclerosis. Method: immunoSEQ multiplex PCR; TCRdb's copy keeps in-frame clones and lacks some. The data hold about 44,000 clones, with 92% observed a single time. The V and J ends lost 7 bases and 4 bases, in that order; junction bases with no gene match: 9. The CDR3 runs to 14 residues. Germline lookup yields CDR1 SQVTM and CDR2 ANQGSEA. This TCR was recovered from a female donor with multiple sclerosis, enrolled in a pregnancy study. Specimen: CD4+ T cells from peripheral blood mononuclear cells, collected in the third trimester of pregnancy. The V and J genes are TRBV29-1 and TRBJ2-5, with 10 positions matching TRBD2. DNA for the CDR3: TGCAGCGGAAATCTAGCGGGAGTCCGAGAGACCCAGTACTTC. Translating it yields CSGNLAGVRETQYF.